The 30 T cell receptor beta chains below all came from one sample that was sequenced in a study of OX40 agonist ivuxolimab in advanced cancers. The protocol was immunoSEQ multiplex PCR, while the TCRdb copy is restricted to in-frame clones and leaves out a portion. The sample shows roughly 80,000 clones, more than 85% of them seen only once. Sequences were derived from CD4+ or CD8+ T cells sorted from blood, sampled in a trial of the OX40 agonist ivuxolimab. The receptors were sampled from an adult with an advanced solid tumor such as melanoma, head and neck, liver or kidney cancer.

J is TRBJ2-1 and V is TRBV9; 7 positions match TRBD2. Germline V gives CDR1 SGDLS, CDR2 YYNGEE. The CDR3 is 15 amino acids. Trimming took 0 bases from V and 9 from J; bases not matched to a gene: 9. The CDR3 bases are TGTGCCAGCAGCGTAGCTGCGACTAGCAATAGTGAGCAGTTCTTC. Encoded protein: CASSVAATSNSEQFF.

The chain has TRBV2 and TRBJ2-7, with 8 bases aligning to TRBD1. The CDR3 consists of 16 residues. Germline lookup yields CDR1 SNHLY and CDR2 FYNNEI. Trimming removed 2 bases from V and 6 bases from J; junction bases left unmatched: 12. The CDR3 DNA is TGTGCCAGCAGTGAAATGCAGGGGGCAACGGGCGGCGAGCAGTACTTC. Encoded protein: CASSEMQGATGGEQYF.

This clone was observed a single time. The chain is built from TRBV12-5 and TRBJ2-2; either TRBD1 or TRBD2 may supply D (6 bases each). Looked up from germline, CDR1 is LGHNT and CDR2 is FRNRAP. This CDR3 has 14 amino acids. V lost 6 bases and J 4 bases, leaving 12 bases between the germline ends. The CDR3 coding sequence is TGTGCTAGTGGGCAAGGGGGGTTCACCGGGGAGCTGTTTTTT. This translates into CASGQGGFTGELFF.

This clone has a single count. The J gene is TRBJ2-6, the V gene TRBV7-2; weak D call: TRBD2 (5 bases). CDR1 SGHTA and CDR2 FQGNSA come from the germline V gene. This CDR3 region has 18 residues. V lost 3 bases to trimming and J lost 3 bases, with 18 bases between them. The CDR3 here is CASSFSMNSGGGANVLTF. Written as DNA, the CDR3 is TGTGCCAGCAGCTTCTCTATGAATTCTGGAGGTGGGGCCAACGTCCTGACTTTC.

This chain links TRBV5-4 with TRBJ1-1, with 9 bases aligning to TRBD1. Germline V gene sequence: CDR1 SGHNT, CDR2 YYREEE (reference sequence). The CDR3 is 14 residues long. V lost 2 bases to trimming and J lost 6 bases; unmatched junction nucleotides: 5. The CDR3 DNA follows: TGTGCCAGCAGCTTAGGGGACAGGGTCTCTGAAGCTTTCTTT. Protein product: CASSLGDRVSEAFF.

The chain couples TRBV28 to TRBJ2-7; D could derive from TRBD1 or TRBD2 (6 bases each). This CDR3 is 18 amino acids long. V lost 2 bases and J 1 base, leaving 21 bases between the germline ends. The germline gives CDR1 MDHEN, CDR2 SYDVKM. The CDR3 DNA follows: TGTGCCAGCAGTTTAAGAACCCACAGTGGGGGGCCTTCCTACGAGCAGTACTTC. This sequence encodes CASSLRTHSGGPSYEQYF.

V usage is TRBV4-1 and J usage is TRBJ2-2; D might be TRBD2 (5 bases). Trimming removed 4 bases at V and 4 bases at J, with 13 bases between. CDR3 length equals 15 residues. The germline CDR1 and CDR2 sequences are MGHRA and YSYEKL. CDR3 sequence: CASSRGEGGTGELFF. The CDR3 DNA follows: TGCGCCAGCAGCCGGGGAGAGGGTGGCACCGGGGAGCTGTTTTTT.

This clone was seen only once. The CDR3 loop reads CASSFWDRGNGELFF. The DNA of the CDR3 is TGTGCCAGTTCCTTTTGGGACAGGGGGAACGGGGAGCTGTTTTTT. The chain couples TRBV19 to TRBJ2-2; 11 bases map to TRBD1. CDR3 size: 15 residues. V was pared by 8 bases and J by 7 bases, with 9 bases of the junction left unmatched. Germline loops: CDR1 LNHDA, CDR2 SQIVND (reference sequence).

About this clone itself: This sample also contains other DNA sequences that code for the same CDR3. CDR3 residues: CASSFNTGELFF. CDR3 DNA sequence: TGCGCCAGCAGCTTCAACACCGGGGAGCTGTTTTTT. This chain links TRBV5-1 with TRBJ2-2, with D uncertain. Germline V lookup: CDR1 SGHRS, CDR2 YFSETQ. CDR3 length: 12 amino acids. V lost 2 bases and J 2 bases, leaving 1 base between the germline ends.

The chain joins TRBV5-1 to TRBJ1-5, with D tentatively TRBD1 (6 bases). Germline-derived CDR1 and CDR2 are SGHRS and YFSETQ. The CDR3 is made up of 13 amino acids. V lost 4 bases and J 4 bases, leaving 9 bases between the germline ends. The CDR3 bases are TGCGCCAGCAGCCCAGGGGTAAATCAGCCCCAGCATTTT. Translating it yields CASSPGVNQPQHF.

V usage is TRBV7-9 and J usage is TRBJ2-7, with D perhaps matching TRBD2 (5 bases). V was cut by 6 bases and J by 5 bases, with 17 bases left in between. This CDR3 comprises 14 residues. Germline V gene data show CDR1 as SEHNR and CDR2 as FQNEAQ (reference sequence). The CDR3 DNA is TGTGCCAGCAGAAGGACGGGGAGAACCCACGAGCAGTACTTC. Amino acid sequence: CASRRTGRTHEQYF. Full variable domain (outside the CDR3, taken from reference TRBV7-9 and TRBJ2-7): DTGVSQNPRHKITKRGQNVTFRCDPISEHNRLYWYRQTLGQGPEFLTYFQNEAQLEKSRLLSDRFSAERPKGSFSTLEIQRTEQGDSAMYLCASRRTGRTHEQYFGPGTRLTVT.

The chain joins TRBV11-2 to TRBJ2-7; TRBD2 agrees at 11 bases. Germline V gives CDR1 SGHAT, CDR2 FQNNGV. This CDR3 contains 14 residues. The V segment lost 10 bases and the J segment 0 bases; nucleotides outside the gene matches: 5. CDR3 sequence: CATRLAGSSYEQYF. CDR3 coding DNA: TGTGCCACGAGACTAGCGGGGAGCTCCTACGAGCAGTACTTC. The whole variable domain, filled in from reference TRBV11-2 and TRBJ2-7, reads EAGVAQSPRYKIIEKRQSVAFWCNPISGHATLYWYQQILGQGPKLLIQFQNNGVVDDSQLPKDRFSAERLKGVDSTLKIQPAKLEDSAVYLCATRLAGSSYEQYFGPGTRLTVT.

J is TRBJ2-7 and V is TRBV28; 9 bases are a match to TRBD2. The V gene end was trimmed by 2 bases and the J gene end by 7 bases; junction bases not matched to a gene: 9. In germline, CDR1 is MDHEN, CDR2 SYDVKM. The CDR3 contains 15 residues. The CDR3 loop reads CASSLGAGGPKEQYF. The DNA for the CDR3 is TGTGCCAGCAGTTTAGGTGCGGGAGGGCCAAAGGAGCAGTACTTC.

V gene TRBV18 combines with J gene TRBJ2-7; maybe TRBD2 (6 bases). The germline V and J ends were trimmed by 2 bases and 6 bases, with 14 bases remaining between them. From germline, CDR1 is KGHSH and CDR2 LQKENI. The CDR3 totals 14 residues. CDR3: CASSPDRTISEQYF. The CDR3 DNA reads TGTGCCAGCTCACCAGATAGGACTATAAGCGAGCAGTACTTC.

The chain employs TRBV14 and TRBJ2-1; a weak D match, TRBD2 (5 bases). Between the trimmed V and J ends, which lost 5 bases and 10 bases, there was a span of 15 bases. Germline assignment: CDR1 SGHDN and CDR2 FVKESK. CDR3 size: 13 residues. CDR3 nucleotide sequence: TGTGCCAGCAGCAAGCGAAGCGGTATCGAGCAGTTCTTC. It specifies CASSKRSGIEQFF.

The chain recombines TRBV9 with TRBJ2-2, with D possibly matching TRBD2 (6 bases). Trimming removed 4 bases at V and 6 bases at J, with 13 bases between. The CDR3 totals 14 residues. From germline, CDR1 is SGDLS and CDR2 YYNGEE. The CDR3 spells CASSPQVAAGELFF. In nucleotides, the CDR3 is TGTGCCAGCAGCCCACAGGTAGCGGCCGGGGAGCTGTTTTTT.

CDR3 amino acids: CASSLAGAGGMNEQFF. CDR3 nucleotide sequence: TGCGCCAGCAGCTTGGCAGGGGCGGGAGGTATGAATGAGCAGTTCTTC. The rearrangement uses TRBV5-1 and TRBJ2-1; 8 nucleotides match TRBD2. V lost 0 bases, J lost 7 bases, and 9 bases stayed unmatched. Germline CDR1 SGHRS, CDR2 YFSETQ. The CDR3 contains 16 residues.

The chain combines TRBV5-1 with TRBJ2-2, with 8 bases that match TRBD1. CDR3 length: 16 amino acids. Germline V gene lookup returns CDR1 SGHRS and CDR2 YFSETQ. With V trimmed by 0 bases and J by 7 bases, 8 bases remained unmatched. The CDR3 here is CASSLASGGRSGELFF. CDR3 bases: TGCGCCAGCAGCTTGGCCTCAGGGGGCAGGAGCGGGGAGCTGTTTTTT.

The gene calls are TRBV7-9 and TRBJ2-2; D gene ambiguous. Trimming took off 6 bases at V and 7 bases at J, with 9 bases between the two ends. The germline V gene has CDR1 SEHNR and CDR2 FQNEAQ (reference sequence). The CDR3 has 12 residues. The DNA of the CDR3 is TGTGCCAGCAGACCGCAAGGCGGGGAGCTGTTTTTT. It encodes CASRPQGGELFF. Variable domain in full (rest from reference TRBV7-9 and TRBJ2-2): DTGVSQNPRHKITKRGQNVTFRCDPISEHNRLYWYRQTLGQGPEFLTYFQNEAQLEKSRLLSDRFSAERPKGSFSTLEIQRTEQGDSAMYLCASRPQGGELFFGEGSRLTVL.

The J gene is TRBJ2-6, the V gene TRBV5-1; tentatively, D is TRBD2 (5 bases). CDR3 length: 16 amino acids. The germline V gene has CDR1 SGHRS and CDR2 YFSETQ. V lost 2 bases to trimming and J lost 2 bases, with 11 bases between them. The DNA for the CDR3 is TGCGCCAGCAGCTTAAGGAGGCAGGCTGGGGCCAACGTCCTGACTTTC. Amino acids: CASSLRRQAGANVLTF.

The chain uses TRBV11-2 and TRBJ1-1; D gene ambiguous. Between the trimmed V and J ends, which lost 4 bases and 6 bases, there was a span of 15 bases. This CDR3 is built from 14 residues. Per the germline V gene, CDR1 is SGHAT and CDR2 is FQNNGV. CDR3 residues: CASSSPGAGPEAFF. In DNA form, the CDR3 reads TGTGCCAGCAGCTCGCCGGGAGCCGGACCTGAAGCTTTCTTT.

DNA of the CDR3: TGTGCCAGCAGTGTAACTAGTGCAGGGGAGCTGTTTTTT. Protein product: CASSVTSAGELFF. The chain uses TRBV28 and TRBJ2-2, with D possibly TRBD2 on 5 matching bases. Germline assignment: CDR1 MDHEN and CDR2 SYDVKM. Trimming removed 5 bases at V and 8 bases at J, with 12 bases between. The CDR3 runs 13 residues.

For the CDR3, the DNA is TGTGCCAGCAGACAAACTAGCGGGACCACCGCCTACGAGCAGTACTTC. Its protein product is CASRQTSGTTAYEQYF. The chain couples TRBV7-2 to TRBJ2-7, with 10 bases matching TRBD2. With V trimmed by 6 bases and J by 2 bases, 10 bases remained unmatched. This CDR3 region has 16 residues. Looked up from germline, CDR1 is SGHTA and CDR2 is FQGNSA.

The chain joins TRBV10-1 to TRBJ2-7; D is ambiguous. CDR1 is WNHNN and CDR2 is SYGVQD in the germline V gene (reference sequence). Trimming took off 1 base at V and 2 bases at J, with 9 bases between the two ends. CDR3 length: 14 amino acids. This chain's CDR3 is CASSEFLETYEQYF. DNA for the CDR3: TGCGCCAGCAGTGAGTTTCTCGAAACCTACGAGCAGTACTTC.

The genes are TRBV11-3 and TRBJ2-2; TRBD2 might be the D (6 bases). The length of the CDR3 is 14 residues. Germline-derived CDR1 and CDR2 are SGHNT and YENEEA. V lost 3 bases to trimming and J lost 4 bases, with 9 bases between them. The CDR3 sequence is CASSFERATGELFF. In nucleotides, the CDR3 is TGTGCCAGCAGCTTTGAGCGGGCCACCGGGGAGCTGTTTTTT.

The rearrangement joins TRBV5-1 to TRBJ2-1; 12 bases align to TRBD2. CDR1 and CDR2 from the germline V gene are SGHRS and YFSETQ. The CDR3 is made up of 14 amino acids. Trimming cost V 6 bases and J 10 bases; bases outside gene matches: 8. In nucleotides, the CDR3 is TGCGCCAGCACCCCCGGCGGGACTAGCGGGGAGCAGTTCTTC. This encodes CASTPGGTSGEQFF.

This rearrangement joins TRBV28 to TRBJ2-5; TRBD2 is a possible D gene (5 bases). The J call may be mistaken, given a closer DNA end match to TRBJ2-7. The CDR3 extends over 13 amino acids. Per germline, CDR1 MDHEN and CDR2 SYDVKM. The CDR3 coding sequence is TGTGCCAGCAGTTTATCGGAGGTGCCCGAGCAGTACTTC. Amino acids: CASSLSEVPEQYF.

This clone was picked up one time. The chain has TRBV28 and TRBJ2-7; 9 bases align to TRBD1. CDR3 length: 14 amino acids. Germline CDR1 and CDR2: MDHEN and SYDVKM. After removal of 6 bases from V and 2 bases from J, the junction contained 5 bases not matched to a gene. In DNA, the CDR3 is TGTGCCAGCAGGTCCGGGACAGGGACCTACGAGCAGTACTTC. It is translated as CASRSGTGTYEQYF.

The count of this clone is one. CDR3 residues: CAISESGGGAEWYGYTF. CDR3 in DNA: TGTGCCATCAGTGAGTCGGGAGGGGGCGCTGAATGGTATGGCTACACCTTC. V and J are TRBV10-3 and TRBJ1-2; 7 positions agree with TRBD1. Germline V lookup: CDR1 ENHRY, CDR2 SYGVKD. CDR3 length: 17 residues. J gave up 5 bases and V 0 bases, and 12 bases lay outside the gene matches.

The genes are TRBV18 and TRBJ2-3; either TRBD1 or TRBD2 may supply D (5 bases each). The germline CDR1 and CDR2 sequences are KGHSH and LQKENI. V shed 6 bases and J shed 7 bases, with 11 bases lying between them. This CDR3 is built from 12 residues. The CDR3 DNA reads as TGTGCCAGCTCGGGGGACGGAAATACGCAGTATTTT. It is translated as CASSGDGNTQYF.